The clone carrying this T cell receptor beta chain was counted ten times or more. TCRdb recomputed calls from the multiplex PCR reads with MiXCR, one row per CDR3 protein. The sample has 200,000 to 250,000 distinct CDR3 sequences, 32% seen once. The lymph nodes were axillary draining lymph nodes from breast cancer patients. This sample stems from a study of breast tumors, draining lymph nodes, adjacent tissues. The receptor was isolated from a female donor with breast cancer. Some clones in this sample may be carry-over from other donors' samples. Sequenced: axillary lymph node tissue.

The CDR3 region has the DNA TGCAGTGCTAGCCAGGACAGGGGAAGGTTTGGGACAAATACGCAGTATTTT. Protein: CSASQDRGRFGTNTQYF. This sequence joins TRBV20-1 and TRBJ2-3, with 9 positions matching TRBD1. The V gene end was trimmed by 3 bases and the J gene end by 7 bases; junction bases not matched to a gene: 17. Looked up from germline, CDR1 is DFQATT and CDR2 is SNEGSKA (reference sequence). The CDR3 covers 17 residues.